The 7 T cell receptor beta chains listed next were all sequenced from one sample in a study of T cell responses to AZD1222 COVID-19 vaccine (dated by TCRdb to about 2021). The time point label for this specimen denotes: baseline before first vaccination. Receptors were amplified or captured by the immunoSEQ multiplex PCR assay. The table comes from immuneACCESS by way of TCRdb, which keeps in-frame sequences with V and J called. Part of the clones is missing from these tables; in studies checked, under half for an unresolved V gene and the rest for unknown reasons. The sample records tens of thousands of clones, under 85% of which are singletons. 52% of the sample comes from the top ten. The sample in question was peripheral blood, obtained on day 0 of AZD1222 vaccination. The receptors derive from an adult in good health.

The chain links TRBV7-9 to TRBJ2-3; a possible D gene is TRBD2 (6 bases). Germline CDR1 is SEHNR and CDR2 is FQNEAQ (reference sequence). CDR3 length: 15 amino acids. Trimming removed 1 base from V and 3 bases from J, with 11 bases in between. The CDR3 nucleotides read TGTGCCAGCAGCTTAGTTCAAGCGGGTACAGATACGCAGTATTTT. Encoded protein: CASSLVQAGTDTQYF.

The chain couples TRBV29-1 to TRBJ2-6; TRBD2 might be the D (5 bases). Germline V CDR1 and CDR2: SQVTM, ANQGSEA. The CDR3 totals 15 residues. V was pared by 6 bases and J by 0 bases, with 12 bases between. DNA for the CDR3: TGCAGCGTACGGGGAACTTACTCTGGGGCCAACGTCCTGACTTTC. Translation: CSVRGTYSGANVLTF.

The chain links TRBV7-9 to TRBJ2-1, with D maybe TRBD2 (5 bases). This CDR3 region has 15 residues. V was cut by 6 bases and J by 5 bases, with 17 bases left in between. The germline V gene encodes CDR1 SEHNR and CDR2 FQNEAQ (reference sequence). CDR3 loop: CASRIMRFGDNEQFF. In nucleotides, the CDR3 is TGTGCCAGCAGAATAATGCGATTCGGGGACAATGAGCAGTTCTTC.

The rearrangement joins TRBV7-9 to TRBJ2-7; 7 bases are shared with TRBD1. Germline loops: CDR1 SEHNR, CDR2 FQNEAQ (reference sequence). J was trimmed by 2 bases and V by 6 bases; bases with no gene match: 7. The CDR3 has 14 residues. The CDR3: CASSTSGTAYEQYF. The CDR3 coding sequence is TGTGCCAGCAGTACATCCGGGACAGCCTACGAGCAGTACTTC.

This clone showed up just a few times. The chain combines TRBV30 with TRBJ2-3; D might be TRBD1 (6 bases). This CDR3 has 14 amino acids. Trimming removed 1 base from V and 6 bases from J, with 14 bases in between. Germline CDR1 and CDR2: GTSNPN and SVGIG (reference sequence). The CDR3 loop reads CAWSEGRGADTQYF. CDR3 in DNA: TGTGCCTGGAGTGAGGGCAGGGGCGCGGATACGCAGTATTTT.

The chain carries TRBV3-1 (or the pseudogene TRBV3-2) and TRBJ2-2; possibly TRBD1 or TRBD2 for D (6 bases each). The CDR3 runs 14 residues. Germline-derived CDR1 and CDR2 are LGHDT and YNNKEL (reference sequence). The V gene lost 6 bases and the J gene lost 5 bases, with 13 bases spanning the gap. CDR3 protein: CASRRGPETGELFF. CDR3 nucleotides: TGTGCCAGCAGACGGGGGCCTGAGACCGGGGAGCTGTTTTTT.

V gene TRBV28 combines with J gene TRBJ1-3; D call uncertain. V lost 6 bases and J 1 base, leaving 10 bases between the germline ends. The CDR3 covers 14 residues. The V gene's germline CDR1 is MDHEN and CDR2 SYDVKM. The CDR3, as DNA: TGTGCCAGCAGAGGTCACGGTTCTGGAAACACCATATATTTT. It codes for CASRGHGSGNTIYF.